A single sample is the source of the 25 T cell receptor beta chains below, sequenced in a study of metastatic and nonmetastatic thyroid tumors. All patients were treatment-naive before thyroid surgery. TCRdb called clones again from the PCR reads with MiXCR. The repertoire includes 20,000 to 25,000 clones, approximately 10% of them detected once, and 25% to 35% sits in the top ten. Sequences were obtained from blood. These receptors all come from a female donor with papillary thyroid cancer or a benign thyroid nodule (not recorded which). Some clones in this sample may be carry-over from other donors' samples.

The CDR3, as DNA: TGTGCCAGCAGCTTAGATTTAAGGGACAGGGCGCCTGGCTACACCTTC. It specifies CASSLDLRDRAPGYTF. V usage is TRBV11-2 and J usage is TRBJ1-2, with 9 bases aligning to TRBD1. Germline V gene data show CDR1 as SGHAT and CDR2 as FQNNGV. There are 16 residues in the CDR3. J was trimmed by 7 bases and V by 0 bases; bases with no gene match: 9.

In this sample, this clone turned up many times. J is TRBJ2-7 and V is TRBV19; 11 bases match TRBD1. V was pared by 2 bases and J by 5 bases, with 5 bases of the junction left unmatched. Germline V gene lookup returns CDR1 LNHDA and CDR2 SQIVND (reference sequence). This CDR3 comprises 15 residues. CDR3 sequence: CASSIMGQGVNEQYF. The DNA for the CDR3 is TGTGCCAGTAGTATAATGGGACAGGGGGTCAACGAGCAGTACTTC. Drawing the rest from reference TRBV19 and TRBJ2-7, the complete variable domain is DGGITQSPKYLFRKEGQNVTLSCEQNLNHDAMYWYRQDPGQGLRLIYYSQIVNDFQKGDIAEGYSVSREKKESFPLTVTSAQKNPTAFYLCASSIMGQGVNEQYFGPGTRLTVT.

Turning to this clone: Being one base from a much bigger clone, this may be a read error. This chain links TRBV15 with TRBJ2-7; 9 nucleotides align to TRBD2. V gave up 2 bases and J gave up 3 bases; unmatched junction bases: 14. Germline CDR1 and CDR2: LNHNV and YYDKDF (reference sequence). CDR3 size: 18 residues. CDR3 sequence: CATSRYQLGIAGVYEQYF. Here the CDR3 DNA reads TGTGCCACCAGCAGATATCAGTTGGGGATAGCGGGAGTCTACGAGCAGTACTTC. Variable domain in full (rest from reference TRBV15 and TRBJ2-7): DAMVIQNPRYQVTQFGKPVTLSCSQTLNHNVMYWYQQKSSQAPKLLFHYYDKDFNNEADTPDNFQSRRPNTSFCFLDIRSPGLGDTAMYLCATSRYQLGIAGVYEQYFGPGTRLTVT.

This clone was picked up many times. The chain recombines TRBV20-1 with TRBJ1-2, with D unresolved. V gave up 6 bases and J gave up 7 bases, with 15 bases separating them. The germline gives CDR1 DFQATT, CDR2 SNEGSKA (reference sequence). The CDR3 covers 12 residues. CDR3 nucleotides: TGCAGTGCCGGCCGGAGGGATTTTGGCTACACCTTC. Residues: CSAGRRDFGYTF.

This clone was detected many times. The chain employs TRBV24-1 and TRBJ2-7, with 11 bases identical to TRBD2. The CDR3 is made up of 17 amino acids. Germline V lookup: CDR1 KGHDR, CDR2 SFDVKD. The V segment lost 4 bases and the J segment 2 bases; nucleotides outside the gene matches: 9. The CDR3 DNA follows: TGTGCCACCAGTGACCACACCGGGACTAGCGGAACCTACGAGCAGTACTTC. This sequence encodes CATSDHTGTSGTYEQYF.

The V and J genes are TRBV5-1 and TRBJ2-2; TRBD1 might be the D (7 bases). The germline V and J ends were trimmed by 5 bases and 5 bases, with 13 bases remaining between them. Germline V CDR1 and CDR2: SGHRS, YFSETQ. This CDR3 region has 14 residues. Here the CDR3 reads CASRRTGGTGELFF. CDR3 DNA: TGCGCCAGCAGGAGGACAGGAGGGACCGGGGAGCTGTTTTTT.

This clone has a handful of counts. A much larger clone lies one base from this, so it may be a read error. The gene calls are TRBV28 and TRBJ1-1; maybe TRBD1 (5 bases). CDR1 is MDHEN, CDR2 SYDVKM, per germline. The CDR3 is 14 residues long. CDR3 region: CDSSLKGYGTEALF. In DNA form, the CDR3 reads TGTGACAGCAGTCTCAAAGGCTATGGGACTGAAGCTCTCTTT.

This clone showed up many times. This chain links TRBV10-1 with TRBJ1-4, with 7 bases identical to TRBD1. Losses at the gene ends were 8 bases for V and 3 bases for J; bases not matched to a gene: 6. The CDR3 runs 14 residues. The germline V gene encodes CDR1 WNHNN and CDR2 SYGVQD (reference sequence). The CDR3 protein is CASRQGGANEKLFF. As DNA, the CDR3 is TGCGCCAGCCGTCAGGGGGGGGCTAATGAAAAACTGTTTTTT.

Ten or more counts support this clone. The chain uses TRBV7-2 and TRBJ1-2, with D unclear. Trimming pared 5 bases from V and 8 bases from J, leaving 15 bases between. Germline-derived CDR1 and CDR2 are SGHTA and FQGNSA. CDR3 length: 13 residues. DNA for the CDR3: TGTGCCAGCAGCACGGGGTCCGTCGGGGGCTACACCTTC. Protein: CASSTGSVGGYTF.

This clone was recorded at least ten times. The chain is built from TRBV4-1 and TRBJ2-7; possible D gene TRBD1, 6 bases. Germline values: CDR1 MGHRA, CDR2 YSYEKL. V was pared by 3 bases and J by 2 bases, with 11 bases between. CDR3 size: 14 residues. For the CDR3, the DNA is TGCGCCAGCAGCCAGACGGACAGCACCTACGAGCAGTACTTC. Its protein is CASSQTDSTYEQYF.

This clone was seen ten or more times. The gene calls are TRBV7-6 and TRBJ2-2; no firm D call. CDR3 length: 13 residues. Germline CDR1 and CDR2: SGHVS and FNYEAQ. Trimming took off 8 bases at V and 6 bases at J, with 13 bases between the two ends. DNA of the CDR3: TGTGCCAGCTCTCGGGTAGTTGCCGGGGAGCTGTTTTTT. It codes for CASSRVVAGELFF.

This clone was observed a few times. A clone one base away is much larger, so this may be a read error. The V call is TRBV24-1, the J call TRBJ1-1; no reliable D call. Germline V gene sequence: CDR1 KGHDR, CDR2 SFDVKD. The CDR3 contains 13 residues. V shed 5 bases and J shed 1 base, with 7 bases lying between them. CDR3 nucleotide sequence: TGTGCCACCAGTGGTCCGACGAACACTGAAGCTTTCTTT. It yields the protein CATSGPTNTEAFF.

This clone was recorded a few times. This clone may be a read error of a much larger clone one base away. The chain employs TRBV29-1 and TRBJ2-1, with 7 bases aligning to TRBD2. Looked up from germline, CDR1 is SQVTM and CDR2 is ANQGSEA. V dropped 0 bases and J dropped 15; count of bases not matched to a gene: 20. This CDR3 has 16 amino acids. Here the CDR3 DNA reads TGCAGCGTTGAAGAAGGGCGGGAGAGCCCTCCCGATCGGTTGTTCTTC. Protein sequence: CSVEEGRESPPDRLFF.

This clone was detected only a few times. A read error is possible here, since a much larger clone lies one base away. The chain carries TRBV5-1 and TRBJ2-7, with D perhaps assigned TRBD1 or TRBD2 (6 bases each). Trimming left V 1 base short and J 1 base short, with 9 bases between. CDR3 length: 14 residues. Germline CDR1 SGHRS, CDR2 YFSETQ. In DNA, the CDR3 is TGCGCCAGCAGCTTGAGGGGGGAGTCCTACGAGCAGTACTTC. It encodes CASSLRGESYEQYF.

This clone was recorded many times. The chain combines TRBV5-6 with TRBJ2-1, with D possibly called TRBD1 or TRBD2 (6 bases each). CDR1 and CDR2 from the germline V gene are SGHDT and YYEEEE. The CDR3 extends over 18 amino acids. Trimming removed 5 bases at V and 6 bases at J, with 27 bases between. The CDR3 DNA reads TGTGCCAGCAGATCCGAAAGGGGGGTAGGGATCCCCATCAATGAGCAGTTCTTC. Amino acid sequence: CASRSERGVGIPINEQFF.

This clone was detected a few times. The genes are TRBV7-9 and TRBJ1-1; no clear D. Per germline, CDR1 SEHNR and CDR2 FQNEAQ (reference sequence). The V gene lost 5 bases and the J gene lost 7 bases, with 11 bases spanning the gap. This CDR3 contains 12 residues. The CDR3 DNA follows: TGTGCCAGCAGCCCTGGTGGCAGTGAAGCTTTCTTT. Protein: CASSPGGSEAFF.

This clone came up many times. The chain employs TRBV5-4 and TRBJ1-2; D is undetermined. Per germline, CDR1 SGHNT and CDR2 YYREEE (reference sequence). The germline V and J ends were trimmed by 0 bases and 5 bases, with 5 bases remaining between them. The CDR3 contains 12 residues. In DNA, the CDR3 is TGTGCCAGCAGCTTGGCGGATTATGGCTACACCTTC. Translation: CASSLADYGYTF.

This clone occurred many times. This chain joins TRBV20-1 and TRBJ2-2; 8 bases align to TRBD2. CDR1 and CDR2 from the germline V gene are DFQATT and SNEGSKA (reference sequence). The length of the CDR3 is 15 residues. After removal of 0 bases from V and 6 bases from J, the junction contained 6 bases not matched to a gene. The CDR3 DNA is TGCAGTGCTAGAGATGACGGGAGGGCCCCCGGGGAGCTGTTTTTT. Protein product: CSARDDGRAPGELFF.

This clone was seen many times. This chain uses TRBV20-1 with TRBJ2-6; D ambiguous. Germline assignment: CDR1 DFQATT and CDR2 SNEGSKA (reference sequence). The CDR3 is 17 residues long. V lost 0 bases and J lost 0, with 12 bases in between. For the CDR3, the DNA is TGCAGTGCTAGAGATGAAAGGATCACCTCTGGGGCCAACGTCCTGACTTTC. Translated, it gives CSARDERITSGANVLTF.

The table lists this clone with many counts. The gene calls are TRBV9 and TRBJ2-7, with no clear D. The CDR3 sequence is 15 residues long. The germline V and J ends were trimmed by 0 bases and 0 bases, with 10 bases remaining between them. Germline V lookup: CDR1 SGDLS, CDR2 YYNGEE. CDR3 DNA: TGTGCCAGCAGCGTAGGAGGTGTCAGCTCCTACGAGCAGTACTTC. Encoded protein: CASSVGGVSSYEQYF.

This clone came up many times. This rearrangement joins TRBV20-1 to TRBJ2-3; D uncertain. This CDR3 has 13 residues. CDR1 is DFQATT, CDR2 SNEGSKA, per germline (reference sequence). CDR3 sequence reads: CCGGDTPQDTQYF. The CDR3 DNA reads as TGCTGCGGCGGCGATACCCCACAGGATACGCAGTATTTT.

This clone is labeled as medium-sized (0.01 to 0.1%). The CDR3 loop reads CASSFSREAFF. The CDR3 DNA reads TGTGCCAGCAGTTTTAGTAGGGAAGCTTTCTTT. The V gene is TRBV6-2 or TRBV6-3, the J gene TRBJ1-1; D uncertain. Trimming stripped 4 bases from V and 8 bases from J, with 8 bases between. Per germline, CDR1 MNHEY and CDR2 SVGEGT. There are 11 residues in the CDR3.

The chain employs TRBV6-2 or TRBV6-3 and TRBJ2-1; 12 bases match TRBD2. V lost 4 bases, J lost 6 bases, and 10 bases stayed unmatched. Germline-derived CDR1 and CDR2 are MNHEY and SVGEGT. The CDR3 covers 17 residues. The chain's CDR3 is CASSWATSGSLGNEQFF. The CDR3 DNA reads as TGTGCCAGCAGTTGGGCGACTAGCGGGAGCTTGGGCAATGAGCAGTTCTTC.

This sequence joins TRBV6-4 and TRBJ2-1, with 8 bases fitting TRBD2. This CDR3 has 16 residues. V shed 1 base and J 6 bases; nucleotides not matched to a gene: 8. Germline V CDR1 and CDR2: MRHNA, SNTAGT. In DNA form, the CDR3 reads TGTGCCAGCAGTGACTTTCGGCGGGAGGAACTCAATGAGCAGTTCTTC. It translates to CASSDFRREELNEQFF.

This clone was seen ten or more times. The CDR3 sequence is CASSFGGNQPQHF. The CDR3 DNA sequence: TGCGCCAGCAGTTTTGGAGGAAATCAGCCCCAGCATTTT. The genes are TRBV10-2 and TRBJ1-5; D remains ambiguous. CDR1 and CDR2 from the germline V gene are WSHSY and SAAADI. V lost 5 bases and J 4 bases, leaving 9 bases between the germline ends. CDR3 size: 13 residues.